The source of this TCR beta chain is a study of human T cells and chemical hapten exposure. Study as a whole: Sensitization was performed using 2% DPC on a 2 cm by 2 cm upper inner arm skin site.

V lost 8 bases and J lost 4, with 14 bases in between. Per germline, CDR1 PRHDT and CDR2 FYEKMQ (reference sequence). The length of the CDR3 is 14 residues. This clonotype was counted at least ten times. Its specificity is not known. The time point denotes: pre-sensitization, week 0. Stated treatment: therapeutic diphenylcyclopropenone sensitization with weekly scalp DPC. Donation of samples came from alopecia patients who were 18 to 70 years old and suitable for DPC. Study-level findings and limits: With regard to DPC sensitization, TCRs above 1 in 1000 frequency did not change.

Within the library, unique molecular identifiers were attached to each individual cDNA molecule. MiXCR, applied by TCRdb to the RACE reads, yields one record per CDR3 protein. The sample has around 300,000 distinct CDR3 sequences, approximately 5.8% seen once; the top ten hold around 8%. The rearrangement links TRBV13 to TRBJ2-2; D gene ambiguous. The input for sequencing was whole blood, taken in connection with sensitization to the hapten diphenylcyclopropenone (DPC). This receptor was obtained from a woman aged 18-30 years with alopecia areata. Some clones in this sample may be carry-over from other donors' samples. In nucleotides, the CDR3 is TGTGCCAGCTCGACCGCTTACCTCACCGGGGAGCTGTTTTTT. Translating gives CASSTAYLTGELFF.